The 23 T cell receptor beta chains in this list originate from one sample, sequenced in a study of T cell repertoires in cytomegalovirus infection. One entry per CDR3 protein results from TCRdb running MiXCR on the reads. The data hold about 310,000 distinct CDR3 sequences, with 15% to 20% observed a single time. The material sequenced was PBMCs. The receptors originated from a human donor in good health (CMV status not recorded). Some clones in this sample may be carry-over from other donors' samples.

This clonotype came up many times. The rearrangement joins TRBV7-8 to TRBJ2-5; D not resolved. Trimming removed 0 bases at V and 5 bases at J, with 7 bases between. This CDR3 contains 13 residues. Germline V gives CDR1 SGHVS, CDR2 FQNEAQ. The CDR3 loop reads CASSLAMWETQYF. In DNA, the CDR3 is TGTGCCAGCAGCTTAGCTATGTGGGAGACCCAGTACTTC.

The chain uses TRBV28 and TRBJ2-7, with D perhaps assigned TRBD1 or TRBD2 (5 bases each). Deletions cut 4 bases from V and 0 bases from J, with 13 bases between. This CDR3 has 15 amino acids. Germline V CDR1 and CDR2: MDHEN, SYDVKM. Here the CDR3 reads CASSWGPTYSYEQYF. In DNA, the CDR3 is TGTGCCAGCAGTTGGGGACCGACATACTCCTACGAGCAGTACTTC.

This clonotype was detected ten times or more. CDR3 amino acids: CASSSRDTLQETQYF. The CDR3 bases are TGTGCCAGCAGCTCACGGGACACACTCCAAGAGACCCAGTACTTC. The chain is built from TRBV7-2 and TRBJ2-5; perhaps TRBD1 as D (6 bases). The germline V gene encodes CDR1 SGHTA and CDR2 FQGNSA. The CDR3 totals 15 residues. The V and J ends lost 4 bases and 1 base respectively, with 13 bases between them. The full variable domain, with the rest looked up from reference TRBV7-2 and TRBJ2-5, is GAGVSQSPSNKVTEKGKDVELRCDPISGHTALYWYRQSLGQGLEFLIYFQGNSAPDKSGLPSDRFSAERTGGSVSTLTIQRTQQEDSAVYLCASSSRDTLQETQYFGPGTRLLVL.

J is TRBJ1-2 and V is TRBV20-1; 11 nucleotides line up with TRBD1. There are 13 residues in the CDR3. CDR1 is DFQATT and CDR2 is SNEGSKA in the germline V gene (reference sequence). V shed 4 bases, J shed 8 bases, and the junction held 6 bases outside the gene matches. CDR3 sequence (DNA): TGCAGTGCTATGTGGACAGGGGGCCGAGGCTACACCTTC. Encoded protein: CSAMWTGGRGYTF.

The sample holds many counts of this clonotype. The chain has TRBV12-3 or TRBV12-4 and TRBJ1-4; TRBD1 matches 11 bases. CDR3 size: 17 residues. With 2 bases clipped from V and 3 bases from J, the junction kept 5 bases outside the gene matches. This CDR3 is CASSLSGTGGPNEKLFF. CDR3 bases: TGTGCCAGCAGTTTATCCGGGACAGGGGGTCCTAATGAAAAACTGTTTTTT.

Only a few counts were recorded for this clonotype. The V call is TRBV6-1, the J call TRBJ2-7, with D perhaps TRBD1 (5 bases). The CDR3 sequence is 13 residues long. Germline CDR1 and CDR2: MNHNS and SASEGT. Trimming left V 4 bases short and J 3 bases short, with 10 bases between. Here the CDR3 DNA reads TGTGCCAGCAGTGTGCGGCAGGGCTACGAGCAGTACTTC. As protein: CASSVRQGYEQYF.

This clonotype turned up a few times. J is TRBJ2-1 and V is TRBV15; D unclear. V dropped 1 base and J dropped 2 bases, with 6 bases sitting between them. This CDR3 region has 14 residues. Per the germline V gene, CDR1 is LNHNV and CDR2 is YYDKDF (reference sequence). CDR3 sequence reads: CATSRGEAYNEQFF. The CDR3 DNA sequence: TGTGCCACCAGCAGAGGCGAGGCCTACAATGAGCAGTTCTTC.

This clonotype was seen once. The chain combines TRBV20-1 with TRBJ1-4, with 8 bases lining up with TRBD1. Unmatched junction bases numbered 5, after V lost 6 bases and J lost 5 bases. The CDR3 spans 13 residues. The germline V gene has CDR1 DFQATT and CDR2 SNEGSKA (reference sequence). CDR3 sequence reads: CSANRDRNEKLFF. The CDR3 DNA follows: TGCAGTGCCAACCGGGACAGGAATGAAAAACTGTTTTTT.

This clonotype came up a few times. This chain uses TRBV20-1 with TRBJ1-1; TRBD1 is a possible D gene (5 bases). Between the trimmed V and J ends, which lost 3 bases and 8 bases, there was a span of 16 bases. Germline V gene sequence: CDR1 DFQATT, CDR2 SNEGSKA (reference sequence). This CDR3 has 13 residues. The CDR3 region has the DNA TGCAGTGCTAGTTTACCGGGACGGCCCGAAGCTTTCTTT. Translated: CSASLPGRPEAFF.

This clonotype has ten or more counts. This sequence joins TRBV15 and TRBJ1-1; 9 bases map to TRBD1. CDR1 is LNHNV and CDR2 is YYDKDF in the germline V gene (reference sequence). The CDR3 contains 14 residues. With V trimmed by 4 bases and J by 1 base, 1 base remained unmatched. CDR3 sequence reads: CATSTDRGNTEAFF. The CDR3 nucleotides are TGTGCCACCAGCACGGACAGGGGGAACACTGAAGCTTTCTTT.

This clonotype was counted ten times or more. The chain links TRBV7-2 to TRBJ2-7, with TRBD2 matching 9 bases. After removal of 3 bases from V and 0 bases from J, the junction contained 3 bases not matched to a gene. The CDR3 is 15 residues long. Germline V gene data show CDR1 as SGHTA and CDR2 as FQGNSA. Here the CDR3 DNA reads TGTGCCAGCAGCTTTAGCGGGGGCCTCTCCTACGAGCAGTACTTC. Its protein is CASSFSGGLSYEQYF. The full variable domain, rest sourced from reference TRBV7-2 and TRBJ2-7, is GAGVSQSPSNKVTEKGKDVELRCDPISGHTALYWYRQSLGQGLEFLIYFQGNSAPDKSGLPSDRFSAERTGGSVSTLTIQRTQQEDSAVYLCASSFSGGLSYEQYFGPGTRLTVT.

As for this clonotype: At one end the junction does not follow the germline gene, possibly because of a read error. This chain joins TRBV3-1 and TRBJ2-1; D not resolved. Germline values: CDR1 LGHDT, CDR2 YNNKEL (reference sequence). This CDR3 spans 15 amino acids. The CDR3 is CDSSQASTTYNEQFF. DNA for the CDR3: TGTGACAGCAGCCAAGCCTCCACTACGTACAATGAGCAGTTCTTC.

This clonotype was observed a handful of times. The rearrangement joins TRBV11-2 to TRBJ1-1, with TRBD1 as a possible D gene (6 bases). The germline V gene has CDR1 SGHAT and CDR2 FQNNGV. The length of the CDR3 is 17 residues. V gave up 4 bases and J gave up 0 bases, with 18 bases separating them. The CDR3 DNA reads TGTGCCAGCAGCTCCCAGGGGTTGGCAAGCATGAACACTGAAGCTTTCTTT. Translated, it gives CASSSQGLASMNTEAFF.

V is TRBV9 and J is TRBJ2-7, with 10 positions matching TRBD1. The V gene end was trimmed by 0 bases and the J gene end by 7 bases; junction bases not matched to a gene: 13. This CDR3 contains 17 residues. The germline gives CDR1 SGDLS, CDR2 YYNGEE. CDR3 region: CASSVAMGDRGRSEQYF. The CDR3 DNA is TGTGCCAGCAGCGTAGCTATGGGGGACAGGGGAAGGTCTGAGCAGTACTTC.

The chain couples TRBV12-3 or TRBV12-4 to TRBJ2-1; possibly TRBD1 for D (5 bases). Deletions cut 4 bases from V and 3 bases from J, with 7 bases between. The CDR3 length is 13 residues. CDR3 nucleotides: TGTGCCAGCAGTTACCAGGGCTACAATGAGCAGTTCTTC. This gives the protein CASSYQGYNEQFF.

Ten or more counts support this clonotype. J is TRBJ2-7 and V is TRBV7-2, with 11 positions matching TRBD1. CDR3 length equals 14 residues. CDR1 is SGHTA, CDR2 FQGNSA, per germline. J lost 5 bases, V lost 10 bases, and 10 bases had no gene match. This CDR3 is CATQLRGQGDEQYF. The CDR3 DNA reads as TGTGCCACCCAGCTTAGGGGACAGGGGGACGAGCAGTACTTC.

V gene TRBV29-1 combines with J gene TRBJ1-2, with D maybe TRBD1 (6 bases). Germline values: CDR1 SQVTM, CDR2 ANQGSEA. The CDR3 is 14 residues long. Trimming took off 1 base at V and 7 bases at J, with 16 bases between the two ends. As DNA, the CDR3 is TGCAGCGTTGAAGTAATGGACAGTTCGGCTGGCTACACCTTC. Translation: CSVEVMDSSAGYTF.

This clonotype was observed at least ten times. The chain employs TRBV9 and TRBJ2-1, with 12 nucleotides matching TRBD2. V lost 5 bases, J lost 2 bases, and 11 bases stayed unmatched. The CDR3 spans 18 residues. Per the germline V gene, CDR1 is SGDLS and CDR2 is YYNGEE. CDR3: CASSRTTSGGFTYNEQFF. CDR3 nucleotides: TGTGCCAGCAGTAGAACGACTAGCGGGGGCTTTACCTACAATGAGCAGTTCTTC.

This clonotype was seen repeatedly, ten times or more. V usage is TRBV12-3 or TRBV12-4 and J usage is TRBJ1-1; D gene unclear. The CDR3 is made up of 13 amino acids. V lost 4 bases to trimming and J lost 1 base, with 7 bases between them. This CDR3 is CASSYSSNTEAFF. Here the CDR3 DNA reads TGTGCCAGCAGTTACAGTTCGAACACTGAAGCTTTCTTT.

This clonotype was counted at least ten times. The chain joins TRBV7-2 to TRBJ2-1; either TRBD1 or TRBD2 may fit D (5 bases each). The V gene's germline CDR1 is SGHTA and CDR2 FQGNSA. The CDR3 is made up of 13 amino acids. V gave up 5 bases and J gave up 10 bases, with 15 bases separating them. DNA for the CDR3: TGTGCCAGCAGCAGGGGACCGTTCGAGGAGCAGTTCTTC. This encodes CASSRGPFEEQFF.

At least ten counts were recorded for this clonotype. This chain connects TRBV11-1 to TRBJ2-7; 11 nucleotides agree with TRBD1. The CDR3 runs to 14 residues. The germline V gene encodes CDR1 SGHAT and CDR2 FQDESV (reference sequence). The trim removed 5 bases at V and 7 bases at J, leaving 7 bases unmatched. The CDR3 spells CASSPGQGADEQYF. Written as DNA, the CDR3 is TGTGCCAGCAGCCCCGGACAGGGGGCGGATGAGCAGTACTTC.

This clonotype came up many times. The J gene is TRBJ2-7, the V gene TRBV19; 9 positions match TRBD2. Germline values: CDR1 LNHDA, CDR2 SQIVND (reference sequence). The CDR3 contains 16 residues. The V segment lost 7 bases and the J segment 0 bases; nucleotides outside the gene matches: 10. The CDR3 DNA is TGTGCCAGTACCGTCCTGTCGCGGGGGGGCTCCTACGAGCAGTACTTC. Its translation is CASTVLSRGGSYEQYF.

V usage is TRBV6-6 and J usage is TRBJ2-7, with TRBD2 identical over 14 bases. Germline lookup yields CDR1 MNHNY and CDR2 SVGAGI (reference sequence). Unmatched junction bases numbered 6, after V lost 5 bases and J lost 3 bases. The CDR3 contains 16 residues. In DNA form, the CDR3 reads TGTGCCAGCAGTAAACTCGGGACTAGCGGGGGCTACGAGCAGTACTTC. It codes for CASSKLGTSGGYEQYF.